This T cell receptor (beta chain) originates from a study of lymphopenia after photon versus proton radiotherapy. Clones were sequenced by immunoSEQ multiplex PCR, and TCRdb holds only the in-frame ones, with some missing. The data hold roughly 36,000 clones, with 90% observed a single time. The CDR3 sequence is 14 residues long. Germline V gene lookup returns CDR1 SGDLS and CDR2 YYNGEE. The ends lost 6 bases at V and 6 bases at J; junction bases unmatched: 5. The source of this sequence is a woman between 45 and 65 years old with pancreatic cancer. Source: peripheral blood, taken from a patient treated with photon-based radiotherapy. The V call is TRBV9, the J call TRBJ1-4; 10 bases match TRBD1. CDR3 amino acids: CASNPTGGDEKLFF. For the CDR3, the DNA is TGTGCCAGCAACCCGACAGGGGGCGATGAAAAACTGTTTTTT.